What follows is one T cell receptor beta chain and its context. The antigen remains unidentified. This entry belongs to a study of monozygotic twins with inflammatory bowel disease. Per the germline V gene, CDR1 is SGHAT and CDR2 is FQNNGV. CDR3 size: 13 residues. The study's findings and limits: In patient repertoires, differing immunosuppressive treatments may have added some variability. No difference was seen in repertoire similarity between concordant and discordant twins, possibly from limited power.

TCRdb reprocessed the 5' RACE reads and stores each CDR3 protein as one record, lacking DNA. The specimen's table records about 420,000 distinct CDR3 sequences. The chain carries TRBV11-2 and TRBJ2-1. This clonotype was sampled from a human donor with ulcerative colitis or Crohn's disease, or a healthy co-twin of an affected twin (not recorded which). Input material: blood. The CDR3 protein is CASTVPGNNEQFF.